This TCR beta chain was recorded in a study of cytomegalovirus exposure and HLA in healthy donors. Study-wide results and limits: Overall, approximately 150 TCR beta chains were annotated as cytomegalovirus-associated. In vitro data verified a few CMV-associated chains as specific for CMV antigens.

The CDR3 consists of 14 residues. From germline, CDR1 is SGHTA and CDR2 FQGNSA. Trimming stripped 1 base from V and 5 bases from J, with 8 bases between. Donors in the study were healthy people who gave bone marrow. As for this clone: As yet, its antigen is unknown.

PCR amplification relied on 60 Vbeta primers (plus 13 Jbeta primers). Measured with immunoSEQ multiplex PCR; TCRdb has only the in-frame clones, and not every one. The table lists 120,000 or so clones, 65% to 80% of them singletons. This TCR derives from a man in his sixties in good health and CMV-seropositive. Sequenced material: PBMCs. This sequence joins TRBV7-2 and TRBJ2-2; D is possibly TRBD2 (6 bases). Written as DNA, the CDR3 is TGTGCCAGCAGCTTAGAGGGAGGTACCGGGGAGCTGTTTTTT. As protein: CASSLEGGTGELFF. Combining the CDR3 with reference TRBV7-2 and TRBJ2-2 gives the whole variable domain GAGVSQSPSNKVTEKGKDVELRCDPISGHTALYWYRQSLGQGLEFLIYFQGNSAPDKSGLPSDRFSAERTGGSVSTLTIQRTQQEDSAVYLCASSLEGGTGELFFGEGSRLTVL.